The 7 T cell receptor beta chains below all came from one sample that was sequenced in a study of blood T cell repertoires in COVID-19. Sequencing used immunoSEQ multiplex PCR; TCRdb keeps in-frame clones, though not all of them. This table has some 170,000 clones, roughly 83% appearing once. Specimen: peripheral blood. The receptors shown here come from a woman in her forties with COVID-19, enrolled during active disease.

This clone turned up a few times. The rearrangement links TRBV19 to TRBJ1-2; D may be TRBD1 (5 bases). In germline, CDR1 is LNHDA, CDR2 SQIVND (reference sequence). Trimming cost V 6 bases and J 2 bases, with 16 bases left between them. The CDR3 runs to 15 residues. The CDR3 sequence: CASSPEGGANYGYTF. CDR3 sequence (DNA): TGTGCCAGTAGCCCCGAGGGAGGGGCGAACTATGGCTACACCTTC.

This chain links TRBV5-4 with TRBJ2-1; 11 bases agree with TRBD1. Germline CDR1 is SGHNT and CDR2 is YYREEE (reference sequence). The CDR3 loop spans 15 amino acids. V lost 3 bases and J lost 7; bases outside the gene matches: 6. The CDR3 DNA is TGTGCCAGCAGCTGGGGACAGGGGGTAGGAAATGAGCAGTTCTTC. Translated: CASSWGQGVGNEQFF.

The chain has TRBV9 and TRBJ1-5, with 8 bases that match TRBD1. V gave up 4 bases and J gave up 6 bases; unmatched junction bases: 9. The length of the CDR3 is 15 residues. CDR1 and CDR2 (germline): SGDLS, YYNGEE. Here the CDR3 DNA reads TGTGCCAGCAGCTCCTTGGACAGGGTACTTCAGCCCCAGCATTTT. Translated: CASSSLDRVLQPQHF. Variable domain in full (rest from reference TRBV9 and TRBJ1-5): DSGVTQTPKHLITATGQRVTLRCSPRSGDLSVYWYQQSLDQGLQFLIQYYNGEERAKGNILERFSAQQFPDLHSELNLSSLELGDSALYFCASSSLDRVLQPQHFGDGTRLSIL.

This chain uses TRBV18 with TRBJ1-1, with 9 bases that match TRBD1. Germline loops: CDR1 KGHSH, CDR2 LQKENI. The CDR3 covers 14 residues. V trimming: 4 bases; J trimming: 5 bases; junction bases outside the gene matches: 5. The CDR3 sequence: CASSLRDRVTEAFF. CDR3 DNA: TGTGCCAGCTCACTTAGGGACAGGGTAACTGAAGCTTTCTTT.

The chain couples TRBV10-3 to TRBJ1-1; a weak D match, TRBD1 (6 bases). The CDR3 length is 13 residues. Trimming shortened V by 9 bases and J by 6 bases, and 17 bases separated the two germline ends. Germline V gene sequence: CDR1 ENHRY, CDR2 SYGVKD. CDR3 region: CAILPGVGSEAFF. CDR3 in DNA: TGTGCCATTTTACCAGGGGTTGGGTCTGAAGCTTTCTTT.

V and J are TRBV19 and TRBJ1-5; weak D call: TRBD1 (5 bases). Deletions cut 4 bases from V and 4 bases from J, with 11 bases between. The CDR3 is 14 residues long. Germline values: CDR1 LNHDA, CDR2 SQIVND (reference sequence). The chain's CDR3 is CASSNIDSNQPQHF. DNA for the CDR3: TGTGCCAGTAGTAACATAGACAGTAATCAGCCCCAGCATTTT.

The gene calls are TRBV11-3 and TRBJ2-3; 8 bases agree with TRBD2. The germline V gene has CDR1 SGHNT and CDR2 YENEEA. V lost 2 bases, J lost 2 bases, and 3 bases stayed unmatched. The CDR3 spans 15 residues. For the CDR3, the DNA is TGTGCCAGCAGCTTACAGCGGGAGTCCACAGATACGCAGTATTTT. This gives the protein CASSLQRESTDTQYF. Variable domain in full (rest from reference TRBV11-3 and TRBJ2-3): EAGVVQSPRYKIIEKKQPVAFWCNPISGHNTLYWYLQNLGQGPELLIRYENEEAVDDSQLPKDRFSAERLKGVDSTLKIQPAELGDSAVYLCASSLQRESTDTQYFGPGTRLTVL.